The clone carrying this TCR beta chain was seen at least ten times. Per germline, CDR1 LNHDA and CDR2 SQIVND (reference sequence). Trimming cost V 3 bases and J 4 bases, with 15 bases left between them. CDR3 length: 15 amino acids. This sample is drawn from a study of neurological immune-mediated disorders. TCRdb re-analysed the 5' RACE reads in MiXCR, keeping a single row per CDR3 protein. The data contain around 60,000 distinct CDR3 sequences, about 3.2% of them singletons. The sequence was obtained from a woman aged 55-69 years with multiple sclerosis. Sequenced: PBMCs. This chain joins TRBV19 and TRBJ1-1; D perhaps matches TRBD1 (6 bases). In DNA, the CDR3 is TGTGCCAGTAGTATTCAGGGGTTAAGGAGCACTGAAGCTTTCTTT. This gives the protein CASSIQGLRSTEAFF.